This TCR beta chain originates from a study of identical twins. TCRdb used MiXCR to reprocess the 5' RACE reads, holding one entry per CDR3 protein. Of roughly 250,000 distinct CDR3 sequences in the sample, 11% to 15% were seen once. V trimming: 5 bases; J trimming: 5 bases; junction bases outside the gene matches: 16. CDR1 is SGHAT and CDR2 is FQNNGV in the germline V gene. The CDR3 spans 17 residues. As for this clonotype: The antigen is not known.

Findings and caveats of the study: In drawing conclusions, the study used cross-sectional statistical analysis and did not follow the same donors. Invariant MAIT and iNKT cells are populations that could partly confound zero-insertion analyses. Within cord blood, abundant beta clonotypes carried fewer insertions, but memory repertoires showed no such trend.

This TCR was recovered from a woman younger than 35 in good health. The chain links TRBV11-2 to TRBJ2-5; 8 nucleotides match TRBD2. The sequencing sample was made of memory (CD45RO+) T cells sorted from blood. CDR3 sequence (DNA): TGTGCCAGCAGCCGATTGGGCGGGGGGCTCCCCCCGGAGACCCAGTACTTC. It codes for CASSRLGGGLPPETQYF.